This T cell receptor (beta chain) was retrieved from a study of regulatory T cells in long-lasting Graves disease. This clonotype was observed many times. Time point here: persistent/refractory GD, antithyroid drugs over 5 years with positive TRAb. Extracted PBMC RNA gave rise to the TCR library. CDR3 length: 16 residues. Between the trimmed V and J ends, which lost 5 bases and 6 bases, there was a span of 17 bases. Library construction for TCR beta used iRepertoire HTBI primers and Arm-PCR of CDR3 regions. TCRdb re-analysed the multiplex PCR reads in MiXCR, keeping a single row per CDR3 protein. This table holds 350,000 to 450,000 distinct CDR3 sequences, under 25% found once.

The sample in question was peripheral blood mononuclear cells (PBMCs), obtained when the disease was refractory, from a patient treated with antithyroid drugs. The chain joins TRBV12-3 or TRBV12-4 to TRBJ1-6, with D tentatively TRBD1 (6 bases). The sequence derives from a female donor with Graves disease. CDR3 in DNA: TGTGCCAGCAGTACAAACGGACAGAGACGTAATTCACCCCTCCACTTT. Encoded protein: CASSTNGQRRNSPLHF.